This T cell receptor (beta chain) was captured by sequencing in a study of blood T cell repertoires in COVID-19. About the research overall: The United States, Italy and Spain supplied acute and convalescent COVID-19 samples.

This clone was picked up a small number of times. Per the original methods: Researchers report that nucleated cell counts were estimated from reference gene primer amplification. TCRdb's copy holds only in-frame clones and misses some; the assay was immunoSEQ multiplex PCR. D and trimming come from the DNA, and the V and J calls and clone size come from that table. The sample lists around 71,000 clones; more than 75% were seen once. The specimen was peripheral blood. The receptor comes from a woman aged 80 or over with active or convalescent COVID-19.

CDR3 loop: CASERDRGGVETQYF. The CDR3 DNA reads TGTGCCAGCGAACGGGACAGGGGCGGAGTAGAGACCCAGTACTTC. The chain has TRBV2 and TRBJ2-5; 10 positions agree with TRBD1. V gave up 8 bases and J gave up 4 bases; unmatched junction bases: 10. Germline V CDR1 and CDR2: SNHLY, FYNNEI. CDR3 length: 15 amino acids.